The source of this TCR beta chain is a study of T cells after yellow fever vaccination. For the study at large: Preparation of fractions with low cell numbers was performed using SMART-Seq v4 Ultra Low Input.

As TCR cDNA was made by 5'RACE template switching, a universal primer site and UMIs were added. TCRdb reprocessed the 5' RACE reads with MiXCR, giving one entry per CDR3 protein. The table shows hundreds of thousands of distinct CDR3 sequences, with 18% occurring only once. This clonotype was detected only a few times. Antigen unknown. This CDR3 has 17 amino acids. Germline V gives CDR1 SGHRS, CDR2 YFSETQ. The V gene end was trimmed by 2 bases and the J gene end by 3 bases; junction bases not matched to a gene: 6. Findings and limits, study-wide: A small proportion of clonotypes was detected in both the CD4 and CD8 compartments.

The V and J genes are TRBV5-1 and TRBJ2-3, with 13 bases lining up with TRBD2. The source material was PBMCs, sampled before the yellow fever booster vaccination. The sequence was collected from a young man who received the YFV17D yellow fever vaccine. Written as DNA, the CDR3 is TGCGCCAGCAGCTTTCCGGGACTAGCGGGGTCGACAGATACGCAGTATTTT. The encoded protein is CASSFPGLAGSTDTQYF.